Listed here is a single T cell receptor beta chain. Antigen unknown. Repertoires were generated with immunoSEQ multiplex PCR, while TCRdb's copy carries only in-frame clones and drops some. Seen here are 65,000 to 90,000 clones, more than 70% observed once, and the top ten hold around 19%. This sample is part of a study of T cell responses to AZD1222 COVID-19 vaccine. Broader study findings: Once two AZD1222 doses were given, Spike-specific TCR breadth and depth went up.

This receptor was obtained from an adult in good health. The sample was peripheral blood, taken on day 0 of AZD1222 vaccination.

CDR3 residues: CASSQESQTAKNIQYF. The CDR3 coding sequence is TGTGCCAGCAGCCAAGAAAGTCAGACGGCCAAAAACATTCAGTACTTC. The chain combines TRBV3-1 (or the pseudogene TRBV3-2) with TRBJ2-4, with D hard to call. Germline-derived CDR1 and CDR2 are LGHDT and YNNKEL (reference sequence). This CDR3 has 16 residues. The V end was cut by 0 bases, the J end by 1 base, with 10 bases between.